This T cell receptor beta chain was recovered during a study of cytomegalovirus exposure and HLA in healthy donors. Broader study findings: The study recorded 150 to 200 TCR beta chains that were cytomegalovirus-associated.

A multiplex PCR was run with 60 Vbeta primers and 13 Jbeta primers. Original handling: A later analysis counted around 74 million unique TCR beta chains, roughly 11 million shared. The table came from immunoSEQ multiplex PCR; TCRdb's copy has only in-frame clones and leaves some out. V and J calls and clone size are given by that table; D and trimming were obtained from the DNA. The data contain some 200,000 clones, about 80% of them singletons. This CDR3 comprises 15 residues. V trimming: 5 bases; J trimming: 1 base; junction bases outside the gene matches: 5. Germline assignment: CDR1 MNHEY and CDR2 SVGAGI. As to this clone: Its target is not known.

Regarding donors, all were healthy bone marrow donors. The chain employs TRBV6-5 and TRBJ2-3; 8 bases agree with TRBD2. The sequenced sample consisted of PBMCs. The source of this sequence is a woman aged 25 to 39 in good health and CMV-seronegative. Here the CDR3 DNA reads TGTGCCAGCAGTCCCTTAGCGGGGCGCACAGATACGCAGTATTTT. This sequence encodes CASSPLAGRTDTQYF.